These 2 T cell receptor beta chains share one sample of origin, sequenced in a study of technical replicates of blood from a few donors. Repertoires were generated with immunoSEQ multiplex PCR, while TCRdb's copy carries only in-frame clones and drops some. The sample has under 100,000 clones, roughly 95% seen once. Sequences were obtained from T cells isolated from PBMCs. These TCRs come from a human donor in good health.

The chain combines TRBV4-1 with TRBJ1-1, with D perhaps matching TRBD1 (5 bases). Germline V gene lookup returns CDR1 MGHRA and CDR2 YSYEKL. Trimming stripped 2 bases from V and 1 base from J, with 11 bases between. This CDR3 is 15 amino acids long. The CDR3 DNA follows: TGCGCCAGCAGCCAAATACAGGAGAAGAACACTGAAGCTTTCTTT. Translating gives CASSQIQEKNTEAFF.

V is TRBV6-4 and J is TRBJ2-1, with 8 bases lining up with TRBD2. This CDR3 region has 15 residues. Looked up from germline, CDR1 is MRHNA and CDR2 is SNTAGT. The junction had 7 bases not matched to a gene; V was cut back by 0 bases and J by 9 bases. The CDR3 DNA reads as TGTGCCAGCAGTGACTCCACTAGCGGTAAACCTGAGCAGTTCTTC. It is translated as CASSDSTSGKPEQFF.